This is a list of T cell receptor beta chains from one sample in a study of prognosis after radiotherapy for stage I lung cancer. TCRdb fed the multiplex PCR reads into MiXCR, producing one record per CDR3 protein. The sample lists some 23,000 distinct CDR3 sequences, about 40% occurring once. Sequenced material: PBMCs, taken before or after stereotactic body radiation therapy (not recorded which). The source is a donor aged 50 or older with non-small cell lung cancer. Each CDR3 is given with its conserved first and last residue. Fields, in order: CDR3 length, clone size, D gene, J gene, V gene, CDR3 protein, CDR3 DNA. The D gene is left open where the match is weak. Size tells how often a clone was seen (once, few, many) or the class of an expanded clone, and some rows leave it out.

cdr3_length: 15
clone_size: .
d_call: .
j_call: TRBJ2-7
v_call: TRBV20-1
cdr3_aa: CSVRDRRTSSYEQYF
cdr3_nt: TGCAGTGTTAGAGATCGGCGGACGAGCTCCTACGAGCAGTACTTC

cdr3_length: 16
clone_size: many
d_call: TRBD1
j_call: TRBJ2-3
v_call: TRBV24-1
cdr3_aa: CATSDHQGAVRDTQYF
cdr3_nt: TGTGCCACCAGTGATCATCAGGGGGCAGTGAGAGATACGCAGTATTTT

cdr3_length: 15
clone_size: many
d_call: TRBD2
j_call: TRBJ2-1
v_call: TRBV20-1
cdr3_aa: CSASGLSGRAGEQFF
cdr3_nt: TGCAGTGCTAGTGGGTTGAGCGGGAGGGCGGGTGAGCAGTTCTTC

cdr3_length: 13
clone_size: medium-sized
d_call: .
j_call: TRBJ2-7
v_call: TRBV6-1
cdr3_aa: CASTAESLLEQYF
cdr3_nt: TGTGCCAGCACGGCGGAAAGCCTACTGGAGCAGTACTTC

cdr3_length: 15
clone_size: .
d_call: TRBD1
j_call: TRBJ1-3
v_call: TRBV6-2/TRBV6-3
cdr3_aa: CASTPGGSSGNTIYF
cdr3_nt: TGTGCCAGTACGCCAGGGGGAAGCTCTGGAAACACCATATATTTT

cdr3_length: 15
clone_size: .
d_call: TRBD1
j_call: TRBJ1-5
v_call: TRBV6-2/TRBV6-3
cdr3_aa: CASSSGQGNNQPQHF
cdr3_nt: TGTGCCAGCAGTTCGGGACAGGGAAACAATCAGCCCCAGCATTTT

cdr3_length: 14
clone_size: .
d_call: .
j_call: TRBJ1-2
v_call: TRBV7-9
cdr3_aa: CASSFLNLDYGYTF
cdr3_nt: TGTGCCAGCAGCTTCTTAAATTTGGACTATGGCTACACCTTC

cdr3_length: 15
clone_size: many
d_call: .
j_call: TRBJ2-3
v_call: TRBV18
cdr3_aa: CASSPSGRSTDTQYF
cdr3_nt: TGTGCCAGCTCACCATCGGGCAGAAGCACAGATACGCAGTATTTT

cdr3_length: 14
clone_size: .
d_call: TRBD1
j_call: TRBJ1-5
v_call: TRBV27
cdr3_aa: CASSGQGEHRHQHF
cdr3_nt: TGTGCCAGCAGTGGACAGGGGGAGCATAGGCACCAGCATTTT

cdr3_length: 13
clone_size: .
d_call: .
j_call: TRBJ2-1
v_call: TRBV6-1
cdr3_aa: CASSSESSNEQFF
cdr3_nt: TGTGCCAGCAGTAGCGAGAGTTCGAATGAGCAGTTCTTC

cdr3_length: 14
clone_size: many
d_call: .
j_call: TRBJ2-5
v_call: TRBV9
cdr3_aa: CASRLQGVQETQYF
cdr3_nt: TGTGCCAGCAGACTACAGGGCGTCCAAGAGACCCAGTACTTC

cdr3_length: 16
clone_size: once
d_call: TRBD1
j_call: TRBJ2-7
v_call: TRBV19
cdr3_aa: CASSPRPGQHSYEQYF
cdr3_nt: TGTGCCAGTAGTCCCCGGCCGGGACAGCATAGCTACGAGCAGTACTTC

cdr3_length: 15
clone_size: .
d_call: TRBD1
j_call: TRBJ2-3
v_call: TRBV20-1
cdr3_aa: CSAIRYRGPTDTQYF
cdr3_nt: TGCAGTGCTATCCGTTACAGGGGACCCACAGATACGCAGTATTTT

cdr3_length: 14
clone_size: many
d_call: .
j_call: TRBJ1-4
v_call: TRBV6-5
cdr3_aa: CASSSPGAGEKLFF
cdr3_nt: TGTGCCAGCAGTTCCCCAGGGGCGGGAGAAAAACTGTTTTTT

cdr3_length: 14
clone_size: .
d_call: .
j_call: TRBJ2-2
v_call: TRBV19
cdr3_aa: CASSVPIVGGELFF
cdr3_nt: TGTGCCAGTAGCGTTCCGATAGTTGGCGGGGAGCTGTTTTTT

cdr3_length: 15
clone_size: .
d_call: TRBD2
j_call: TRBJ2-1
v_call: TRBV10-3
cdr3_aa: CAIMRTSRIDNEQFF
cdr3_nt: TGTGCCATCATGAGGACTAGCCGTATAGATAATGAGCAGTTCTTC

cdr3_length: 14
clone_size: medium-sized
d_call: .
j_call: TRBJ1-6
v_call: TRBV2
cdr3_aa: CASSDTSYNSPLHF
cdr3_nt: TGTGCCAGCAGTGACACCTCCTATAATTCACCCCTCCACTTT

cdr3_length: 14
clone_size: many
d_call: .
j_call: TRBJ2-5
v_call: TRBV7-6
cdr3_aa: CASSLRDYQETQYF
cdr3_nt: TGTGCCAGCAGCTTAAGGGACTACCAAGAGACCCAGTACTTC

cdr3_length: 14
clone_size: many
d_call: .
j_call: TRBJ2-6
v_call: TRBV30
cdr3_aa: CAWRGASGANVLTF
cdr3_nt: TGTGCCTGGAGGGGTGCCTCTGGGGCCAACGTCCTGACTTTC

cdr3_length: 14
clone_size: many
d_call: .
j_call: TRBJ2-7
v_call: TRBV18
cdr3_aa: CASSPQGGDYEQYF
cdr3_nt: TGTGCCAGCTCACCACAGGGGGGGGACTACGAGCAGTACTTC

cdr3_length: 15
clone_size: many
d_call: TRBD1
j_call: TRBJ2-3
v_call: TRBV29-1
cdr3_aa: CSVKKGQGAEDTQYF
cdr3_nt: TGCAGCGTCAAAAAGGGACAGGGGGCTGAAGATACGCAGTATTTT

cdr3_length: 18
clone_size: few
d_call: .
j_call: TRBJ2-5
v_call: TRBV7-7
cdr3_aa: CASSLATLGPSDQETQYF
cdr3_nt: TGTGCTAGCAGCTTAGCGACCTTGGGGCCCTCGGACCAAGAGACCCAGTACTTC

cdr3_length: 15
clone_size: many
d_call: TRBD2
j_call: TRBJ2-7
v_call: TRBV20-1
cdr3_aa: CSAWKGTSGSYEQYF
cdr3_nt: TGCAGTGCTTGGAAGGGGACTAGCGGGTCCTACGAGCAGTACTTC

cdr3_length: 15
clone_size: .
d_call: TRBD1
j_call: TRBJ2-7
v_call: TRBV11-2
cdr3_aa: CSSSHTRQGGYEQYF
cdr3_nt: TGTTCCAGCAGCCACACCCGACAGGGGGGCTACGAGCAGTACTTC

cdr3_length: 17
clone_size: .
d_call: TRBD2
j_call: TRBJ2-1
v_call: TRBV7-8
cdr3_aa: CANRPTRTSGYYNEQFF
cdr3_nt: TGTGCCAACAGACCTACGAGGACTAGCGGATACTACAATGAGCAGTTCTTC

cdr3_length: 10
clone_size: many
d_call: .
j_call: TRBJ1-4
v_call: TRBV12-3/TRBV12-4
cdr3_aa: CASRREKLFF
cdr3_nt: TGTGCCAGCAGGAGGGAAAAACTGTTTTTT

cdr3_length: 12
clone_size: many
d_call: .
j_call: TRBJ2-7
v_call: TRBV10-3
cdr3_aa: CAISEPRYEQYF
cdr3_nt: TGTGCCATCAGTGAGCCCCGCTACGAGCAGTACTTC

cdr3_length: 15
clone_size: once
d_call: .
j_call: TRBJ2-7
v_call: TRBV14
cdr3_aa: CASSPLAGRRNEHYF
cdr3_nt: TGTGCCAGCAGCCCCCTGGCGGGTAGACGCAACGAGCATTACTTC

cdr3_length: 16
clone_size: medium-sized
d_call: .
j_call: TRBJ2-1
v_call: TRBV19
cdr3_aa: CASSIPPGPDPNEQFF
cdr3_nt: TGTGCCAGTAGTATCCCCCCGGGTCCCGACCCGAATGAGCAGTTCTTC

cdr3_length: 16
clone_size: medium-sized
d_call: TRBD2
j_call: TRBJ2-1
v_call: TRBV24-1
cdr3_aa: CATSDSIAGGYNEQFF
cdr3_nt: TGTGCCACCAGTGACTCGATAGCGGGAGGATACAATGAGCAGTTCTTC

cdr3_length: 13
clone_size: many
d_call: .
j_call: TRBJ2-5
v_call: TRBV11-2
cdr3_aa: CASSPGSSETQYF
cdr3_nt: TGTGCCAGCAGCCCGGGATCGTCAGAGACCCAGTACTTC

cdr3_length: 14
clone_size: .
d_call: .
j_call: TRBJ2-5
v_call: TRBV6-2/TRBV6-3
cdr3_aa: CASSYTGGAETQYF
cdr3_nt: TGTGCCAGCAGTTACACTGGGGGAGCAGAGACCCAGTACTTC

cdr3_length: 12
clone_size: medium-sized
d_call: .
j_call: TRBJ1-6
v_call: TRBV2
cdr3_aa: CASSEAGSPLHF
cdr3_nt: TGTGCCAGCAGTGAAGCTGGCTCACCCCTCCACTTT

cdr3_length: 14
clone_size: medium-sized
d_call: .
j_call: TRBJ2-1
v_call: TRBV12-3/TRBV12-4
cdr3_aa: CASSGWGRVNEQFF
cdr3_nt: TGTGCCAGCAGTGGGTGGGGCAGGGTCAATGAGCAGTTCTTC

cdr3_length: 15
clone_size: many
d_call: TRBD2
j_call: TRBJ2-1
v_call: TRBV20-1
cdr3_aa: CSASSLGTSGDEQFF
cdr3_nt: TGCAGTGCTAGTAGTCTGGGGACTAGCGGGGATGAGCAGTTCTTC

cdr3_length: 14
clone_size: .
d_call: .
j_call: TRBJ2-3
v_call: TRBV7-8
cdr3_aa: CAISLAQVPDTQYF
cdr3_nt: TGTGCCATCAGCTTAGCTCAGGTCCCAGATACGCAGTATTTT

cdr3_length: 13
clone_size: .
d_call: .
j_call: TRBJ2-7
v_call: TRBV20-1
cdr3_aa: CSALTGKACEQYF
cdr3_nt: TGCAGTGCCTTGACAGGTAAGGCATGCGAGCAGTACTTC

cdr3_length: 16
clone_size: many
d_call: .
j_call: TRBJ1-4
v_call: TRBV5-1
cdr3_aa: CASSLGSGQYNEKLFF
cdr3_nt: TGCGCCAGCAGCTTGGGGTCCGGACAGTATAATGAAAAACTGTTTTTT

cdr3_length: 15
clone_size: .
d_call: .
j_call: TRBJ2-7
v_call: TRBV11-2
cdr3_aa: CASSLEGGAKYEQYF
cdr3_nt: TGTGCCAGCAGCTTAGAAGGGGGGGCGAAATACGAGCAGTACTTC

cdr3_length: 17
clone_size: .
d_call: .
j_call: TRBJ2-7
v_call: TRBV6-2/TRBV6-3
cdr3_aa: CASGPGRRQVGLYEQYF
cdr3_nt: TGTGCCAGCGGACCCGGGCGGAGACAGGTGGGACTCTACGAGCAGTACTTC

cdr3_length: 15
clone_size: few
d_call: .
j_call: TRBJ2-3
v_call: TRBV10-3
cdr3_aa: CAISGTGDVTDTQYF
cdr3_nt: TGTGCCATCAGTGGAACGGGAGATGTTACAGATACGCAGTATTTT

cdr3_length: 14
clone_size: medium-sized
d_call: .
j_call: TRBJ1-2
v_call: TRBV5-8
cdr3_aa: CASSFDVRNYGYTF
cdr3_nt: TGTGCCAGCAGCTTTGACGTACGTAACTATGGCTACACCTTC

cdr3_length: 13
clone_size: .
d_call: .
j_call: TRBJ1-1
v_call: TRBV12-3/TRBV12-4
cdr3_aa: CASGTQAGTEAFF
cdr3_nt: TGTGCCAGCGGTACCCAAGCGGGCACTGAAGCTTTCTTT

cdr3_length: 16
clone_size: medium-sized
d_call: TRBD1
j_call: TRBJ1-3
v_call: TRBV9
cdr3_aa: CASSTRTGEVGNTIYF
cdr3_nt: TGTGCCAGCAGCACCAGGACAGGGGAGGTTGGAAACACCATATATTTT

cdr3_length: 11
clone_size: many
d_call: .
j_call: TRBJ2-2
v_call: TRBV29-1
cdr3_aa: CSVIYTGELFF
cdr3_nt: TGCAGCGTAATATACACCGGGGAGCTGTTTTTT

cdr3_length: 16
clone_size: medium-sized
d_call: TRBD1
j_call: TRBJ1-2
v_call: TRBV5-1
cdr3_aa: CASSLGIGQGEWFYTF
cdr3_nt: TGCGCCAGCAGCTTGGGGATCGGACAGGGGGAGTGGTTCTACACCTTC

cdr3_length: 12
clone_size: many
d_call: .
j_call: TRBJ2-5
v_call: TRBV20-1
cdr3_aa: CSARVGEVTQYF
cdr3_nt: TGCAGTGCTAGAGTAGGGGAAGTGACCCAGTACTTC

cdr3_length: 15
clone_size: many
d_call: TRBD1
j_call: TRBJ2-7
v_call: TRBV30
cdr3_aa: CASDPPGQGTYEQYF
cdr3_nt: TGTGCCTCCGACCCTCCGGGACAGGGTACCTACGAGCAGTACTTC

cdr3_length: 15
clone_size: many
d_call: TRBD2
j_call: TRBJ2-5
v_call: TRBV2
cdr3_aa: CASSEGAGGGETQYF
cdr3_nt: TGTGCCAGCAGTGAGGGAGCGGGAGGGGGGGAGACCCAGTACTTC

cdr3_length: 12
clone_size: .
d_call: .
j_call: TRBJ2-2
v_call: TRBV30
cdr3_aa: CAYPPGSRELFF
cdr3_nt: TGTGCCTATCCTCCGGGGTCCCGGGAGCTGTTTTTT

cdr3_length: 14
clone_size: .
d_call: .
j_call: TRBJ2-7
v_call: TRBV7-2
cdr3_aa: CASSPCTNSGEQYF
cdr3_nt: TGTGCCAGCAGCCCCTGTACTAACTCGGGGGAGCAGTACTTC

cdr3_length: 15
clone_size: many
d_call: TRBD2
j_call: TRBJ2-3
v_call: TRBV19
cdr3_aa: CASSFRGRAGDTQYF
cdr3_nt: TGTGCCAGTAGCTTCCGTGGGAGGGCTGGAGATACGCAGTATTTT

cdr3_length: 14
clone_size: .
d_call: TRBD2
j_call: TRBJ2-7
v_call: TRBV10-3
cdr3_aa: CASSDTAGSYEQYF
cdr3_nt: TGTGCCAGCAGTGATACAGCGGGGAGCTACGAGCAGTACTTC

cdr3_length: 18
clone_size: many
d_call: .
j_call: TRBJ2-1
v_call: TRBV28
cdr3_aa: CASLSRGGGSGPYNEQFF
cdr3_nt: TGTGCCAGCCTCAGCAGGGGGGGAGGTAGCGGCCCCTACAATGAGCAGTTCTTC

cdr3_length: 15
clone_size: many
d_call: .
j_call: TRBJ2-2
v_call: TRBV19
cdr3_aa: CASTYVGGSTGELFF
cdr3_nt: TGTGCCAGTACATATGTCGGGGGATCCACCGGGGAGCTGTTTTTT

cdr3_length: 19
clone_size: .
d_call: TRBD2
j_call: TRBJ2-3
v_call: TRBV27
cdr3_aa: CASPPDETSDLGYTDTQYF
cdr3_nt: TGTGCCAGCCCACCCGACGAGACTAGCGACTTGGGGTACACAGATACGCAGTATTTT

cdr3_length: 18
clone_size: .
d_call: .
j_call: TRBJ1-2
v_call: TRBV6-1
cdr3_aa: CASSPSRRIQWDWFGYTF
cdr3_nt: TGTGCCAGCAGTCCATCCAGAAGAATACAGTGGGATTGGTTTGGCTACACCTTC

cdr3_length: 15
clone_size: .
d_call: TRBD1
j_call: TRBJ1-2
v_call: TRBV5-6
cdr3_aa: CASRKPGQENYGYTF
cdr3_nt: TGTGCCAGCAGGAAACCGGGACAGGAGAACTATGGCTACACCTTC